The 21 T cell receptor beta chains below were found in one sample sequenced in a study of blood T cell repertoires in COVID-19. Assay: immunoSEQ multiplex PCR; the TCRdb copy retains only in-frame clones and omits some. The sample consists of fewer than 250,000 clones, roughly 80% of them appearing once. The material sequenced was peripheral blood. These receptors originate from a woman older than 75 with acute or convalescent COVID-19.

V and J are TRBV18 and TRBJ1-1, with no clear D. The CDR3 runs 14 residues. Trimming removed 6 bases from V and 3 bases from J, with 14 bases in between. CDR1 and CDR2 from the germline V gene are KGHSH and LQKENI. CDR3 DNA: TGTGCCAGCTCCCAGAGGTCGGGGTACACTGAAGCTTTCTTT. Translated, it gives CASSQRSGYTEAFF.

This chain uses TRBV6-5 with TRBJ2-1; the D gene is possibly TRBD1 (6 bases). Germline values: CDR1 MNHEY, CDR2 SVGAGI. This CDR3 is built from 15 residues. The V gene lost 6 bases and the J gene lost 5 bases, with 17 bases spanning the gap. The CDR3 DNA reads TGTGCCAGCAGCTCCGACAGGTTGAAGAACAATGAGCAGTTCTTC. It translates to CASSSDRLKNNEQFF.

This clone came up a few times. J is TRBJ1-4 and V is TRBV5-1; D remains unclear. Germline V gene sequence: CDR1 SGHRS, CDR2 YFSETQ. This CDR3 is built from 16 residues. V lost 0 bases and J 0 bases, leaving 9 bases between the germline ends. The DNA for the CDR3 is TGCGCCAGCAGCTTGGCCGCGCGTGCAACTAATGAAAAACTGTTTTTT. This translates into CASSLAARATNEKLFF. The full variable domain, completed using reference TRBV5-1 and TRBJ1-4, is KAGVTQTPRYLIKTRGQQVTLSCSPISGHRSVSWYQQTPGQGLQFLFEYFSETQRNKGNFPGRFSGRQFSNSRSEMNVSTLELGDSALYLCASSLAARATNEKLFFGSGTQLSVL.

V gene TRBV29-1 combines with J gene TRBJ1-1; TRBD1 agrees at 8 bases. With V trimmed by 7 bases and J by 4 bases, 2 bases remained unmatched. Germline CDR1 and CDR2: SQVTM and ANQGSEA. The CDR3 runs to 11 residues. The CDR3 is CSGGQATEAFF. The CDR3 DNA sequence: TGCAGCGGGGGACAGGCCACTGAAGCTTTCTTT.

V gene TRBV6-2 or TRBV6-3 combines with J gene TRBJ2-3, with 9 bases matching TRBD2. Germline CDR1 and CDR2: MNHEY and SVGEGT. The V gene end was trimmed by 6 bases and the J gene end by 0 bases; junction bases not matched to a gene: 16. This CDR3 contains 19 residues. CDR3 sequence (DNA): TGTGCCAGCAGCCCTACACCCCGGCTAGCGGGGACAAGCACAGATACGCAGTATTTT. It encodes CASSPTPRLAGTSTDTQYF.

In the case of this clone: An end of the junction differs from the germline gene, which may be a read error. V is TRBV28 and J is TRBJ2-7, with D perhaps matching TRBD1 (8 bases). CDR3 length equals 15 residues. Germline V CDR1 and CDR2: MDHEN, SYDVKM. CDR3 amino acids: CASSTLGGTGLIENF. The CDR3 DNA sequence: TGTGCCAGCAGTACCTTGGGGGGGACAGGACTAATCGAGAACTTC.

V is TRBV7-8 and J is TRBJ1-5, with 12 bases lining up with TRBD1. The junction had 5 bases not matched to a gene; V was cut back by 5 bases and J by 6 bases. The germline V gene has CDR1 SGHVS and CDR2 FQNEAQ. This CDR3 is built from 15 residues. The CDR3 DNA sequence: TGTGCCAGCAGCGCAGGGACAGGGGGCGGTCAGCCCCAGCATTTT. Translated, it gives CASSAGTGGGQPQHF.

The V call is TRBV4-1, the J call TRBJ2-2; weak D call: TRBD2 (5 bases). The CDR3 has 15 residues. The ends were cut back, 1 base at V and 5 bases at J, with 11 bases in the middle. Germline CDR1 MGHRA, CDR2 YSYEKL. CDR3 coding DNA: TGCGCCAGCAGCCAAGGCGGGCTAACTACCGGGGAGCTGTTTTTT. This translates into CASSQGGLTTGELFF.

The CDR3 loop reads CARVLGRRDGYTF. The CDR3, as DNA: TGTGCTAGGGTGCTGGGGAGAAGGGATGGCTACACCTTC. V is TRBV7-6 and J is TRBJ1-2, with no clear D. Germline CDR1 is SGHVS and CDR2 is FNYEAQ. CDR3 length equals 13 residues.

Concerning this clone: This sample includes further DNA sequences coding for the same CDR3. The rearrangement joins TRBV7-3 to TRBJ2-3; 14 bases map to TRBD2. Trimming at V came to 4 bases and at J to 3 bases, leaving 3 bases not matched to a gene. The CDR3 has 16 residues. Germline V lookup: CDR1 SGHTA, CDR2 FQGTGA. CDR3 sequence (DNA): TGTGCCAGCAGCTCCCGACTAGCGGGGGGGACAGATACGCAGTATTTT. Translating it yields CASSSRLAGGTDTQYF.

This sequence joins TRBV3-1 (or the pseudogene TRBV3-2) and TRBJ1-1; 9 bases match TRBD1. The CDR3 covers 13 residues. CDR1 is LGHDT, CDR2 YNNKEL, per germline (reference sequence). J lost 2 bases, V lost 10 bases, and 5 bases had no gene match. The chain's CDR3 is CATKTGGNTEAFF. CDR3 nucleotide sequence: TGTGCCACCAAAACAGGGGGCAACACTGAAGCTTTCTTT.

The CDR3 reads CASSYVQDTQYF. The CDR3 coding sequence is TGTGCCAGCAGTTACGTGCAGGATACGCAGTATTTT. The V and J genes are TRBV6-2 or TRBV6-3 and TRBJ2-3; D unclear. Germline V gene lookup returns CDR1 MNHEY and CDR2 SVGEGT. V lost 2 bases, J lost 6 bases, and 6 bases lay in between. The CDR3 covers 12 residues.

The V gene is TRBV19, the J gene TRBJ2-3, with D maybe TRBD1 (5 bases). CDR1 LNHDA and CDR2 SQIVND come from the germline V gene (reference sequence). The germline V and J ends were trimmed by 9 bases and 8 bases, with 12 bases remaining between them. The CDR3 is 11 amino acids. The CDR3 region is CASTTGRTQYF. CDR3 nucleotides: TGTGCCAGCACCACAGGTCGTACGCAGTATTTT.

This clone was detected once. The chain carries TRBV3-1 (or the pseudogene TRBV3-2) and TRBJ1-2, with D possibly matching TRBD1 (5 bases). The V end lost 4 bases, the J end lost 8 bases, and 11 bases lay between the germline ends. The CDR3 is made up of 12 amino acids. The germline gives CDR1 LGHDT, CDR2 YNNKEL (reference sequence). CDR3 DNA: TGTGCCAGCAGCCCAGGAGGGGACGGCTACACCTTC. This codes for CASSPGGDGYTF.

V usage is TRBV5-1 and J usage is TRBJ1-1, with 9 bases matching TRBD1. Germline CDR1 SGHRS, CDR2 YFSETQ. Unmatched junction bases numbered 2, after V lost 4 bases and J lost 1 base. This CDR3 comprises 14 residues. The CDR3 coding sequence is TGCGCCAGCAGCACACAGGGGGCGAACACTGAAGCTTTCTTT. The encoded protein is CASSTQGANTEAFF. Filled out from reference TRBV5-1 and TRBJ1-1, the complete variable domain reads KAGVTQTPRYLIKTRGQQVTLSCSPISGHRSVSWYQQTPGQGLQFLFEYFSETQRNKGNFPGRFSGRQFSNSRSEMNVSTLELGDSALYLCASSTQGANTEAFFGQGTRLTVV.

CDR3 in DNA: TGTGCCAGCATTAACAACGTCAGGAAGGAGCAGTATTTT. Translation: CASINNVRKEQYF. V is TRBV6-5 and J is TRBJ2-3; no reliable D call. Per the germline V gene, CDR1 is MNHEY and CDR2 is SVGAGI. Trimming stripped 7 bases from V and 11 bases from J, with 19 bases between. The CDR3 is 13 residues long.

CDR3: CASSLTVPGQFADTQYF. The CDR3, as DNA: TGTGCCAGCAGCCTAACTGTCCCGGGACAGTTCGCAGATACGCAGTATTTT. The V call is TRBV3-1 (or the pseudogene TRBV3-2), the J call TRBJ2-3, with 7 bases identical to TRBD1. Per germline, CDR1 LGHDT and CDR2 YNNKEL (reference sequence). This CDR3 comprises 17 residues. Trimming removed 4 bases from V and 4 bases from J; junction bases left unmatched: 14.

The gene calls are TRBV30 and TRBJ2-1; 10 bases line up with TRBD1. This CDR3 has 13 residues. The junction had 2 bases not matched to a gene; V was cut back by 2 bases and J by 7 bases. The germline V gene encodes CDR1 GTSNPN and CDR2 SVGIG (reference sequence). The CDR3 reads CAWSLGQGNEQFF. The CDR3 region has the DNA TGTGCCTGGAGTCTGGGACAGGGGAATGAGCAGTTCTTC.

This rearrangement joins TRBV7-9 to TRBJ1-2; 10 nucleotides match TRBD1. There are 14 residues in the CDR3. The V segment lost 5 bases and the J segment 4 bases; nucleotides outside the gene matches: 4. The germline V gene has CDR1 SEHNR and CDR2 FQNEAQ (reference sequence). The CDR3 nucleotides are TGTGCCAGCAGCACGGGACAGGGGTCCTATGGCTACACCTTC. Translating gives CASSTGQGSYGYTF.

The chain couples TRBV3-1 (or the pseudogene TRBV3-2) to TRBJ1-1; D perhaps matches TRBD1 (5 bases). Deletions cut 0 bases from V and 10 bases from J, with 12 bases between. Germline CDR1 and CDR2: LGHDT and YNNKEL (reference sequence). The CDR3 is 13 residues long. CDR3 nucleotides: TGTGCCAGCAGCCAAGACTCCAGGGCCTCAGCTTTCTTT. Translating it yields CASSQDSRASAFF.

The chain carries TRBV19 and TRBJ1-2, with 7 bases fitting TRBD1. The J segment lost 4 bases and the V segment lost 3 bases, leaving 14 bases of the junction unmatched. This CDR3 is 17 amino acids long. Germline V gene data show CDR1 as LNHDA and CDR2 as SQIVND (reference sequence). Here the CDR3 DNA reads TGTGCCAGTAGTATGGGGGACGACAGGGTTGGTATCTATGGCTACACCTTC. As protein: CASSMGDDRVGIYGYTF.